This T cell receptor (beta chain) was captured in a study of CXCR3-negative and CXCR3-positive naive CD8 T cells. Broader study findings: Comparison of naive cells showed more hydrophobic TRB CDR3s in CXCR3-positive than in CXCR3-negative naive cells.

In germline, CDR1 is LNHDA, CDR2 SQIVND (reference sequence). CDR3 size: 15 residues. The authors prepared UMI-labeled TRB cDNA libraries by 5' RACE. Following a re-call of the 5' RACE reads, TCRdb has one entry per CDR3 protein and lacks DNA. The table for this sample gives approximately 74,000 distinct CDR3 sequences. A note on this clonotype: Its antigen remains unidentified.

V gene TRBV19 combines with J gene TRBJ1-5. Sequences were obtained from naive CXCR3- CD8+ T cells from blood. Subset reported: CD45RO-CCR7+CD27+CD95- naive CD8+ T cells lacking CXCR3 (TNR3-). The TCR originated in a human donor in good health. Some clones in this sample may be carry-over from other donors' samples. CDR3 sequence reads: CASSISSSANQPQHF.